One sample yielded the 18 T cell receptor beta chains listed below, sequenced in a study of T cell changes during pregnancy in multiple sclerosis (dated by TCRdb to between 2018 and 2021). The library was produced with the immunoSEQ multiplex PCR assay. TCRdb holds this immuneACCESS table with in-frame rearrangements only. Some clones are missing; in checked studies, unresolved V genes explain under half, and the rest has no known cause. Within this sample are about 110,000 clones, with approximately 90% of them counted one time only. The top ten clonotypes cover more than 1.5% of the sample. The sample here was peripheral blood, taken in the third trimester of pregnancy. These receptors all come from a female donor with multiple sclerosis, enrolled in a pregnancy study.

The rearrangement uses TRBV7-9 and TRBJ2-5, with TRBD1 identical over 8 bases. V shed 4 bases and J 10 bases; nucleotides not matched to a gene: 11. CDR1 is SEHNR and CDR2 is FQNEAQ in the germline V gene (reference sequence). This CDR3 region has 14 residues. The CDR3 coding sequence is TGTGCCAGCAGCTCCTCGGCAGGGGGCCGAGGCCAGTACTTC. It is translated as CASSSSAGGRGQYF.

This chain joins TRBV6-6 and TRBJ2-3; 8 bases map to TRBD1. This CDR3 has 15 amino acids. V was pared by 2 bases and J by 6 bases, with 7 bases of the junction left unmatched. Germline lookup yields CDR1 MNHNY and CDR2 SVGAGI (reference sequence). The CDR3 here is CASSYDAGGGDTQYF. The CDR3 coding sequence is TGTGCCAGCAGTTACGATGCAGGGGGCGGGGATACGCAGTATTTT.

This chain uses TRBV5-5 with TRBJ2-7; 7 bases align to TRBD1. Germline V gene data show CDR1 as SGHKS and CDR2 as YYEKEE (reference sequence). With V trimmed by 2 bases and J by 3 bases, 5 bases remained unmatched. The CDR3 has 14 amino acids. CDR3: CASSFRQGFYEQYF. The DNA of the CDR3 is TGTGCCAGCAGCTTTCGACAGGGCTTCTACGAGCAGTACTTC.

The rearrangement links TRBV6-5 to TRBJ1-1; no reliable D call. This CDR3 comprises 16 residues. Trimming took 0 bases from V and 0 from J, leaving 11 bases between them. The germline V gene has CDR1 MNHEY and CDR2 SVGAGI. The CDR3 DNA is TGTGCCAGCAGTTACTCGAGGGCCCCAATGAACACTGAAGCTTTCTTT. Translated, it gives CASSYSRAPMNTEAFF.

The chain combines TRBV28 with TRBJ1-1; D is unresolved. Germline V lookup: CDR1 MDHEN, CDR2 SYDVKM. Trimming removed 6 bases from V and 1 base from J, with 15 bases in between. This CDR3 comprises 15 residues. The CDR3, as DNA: TGTGCCAGCAGCGGGGTCTTCGTAGAGAACACTGAAGCTTTCTTT. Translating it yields CASSGVFVENTEAFF.

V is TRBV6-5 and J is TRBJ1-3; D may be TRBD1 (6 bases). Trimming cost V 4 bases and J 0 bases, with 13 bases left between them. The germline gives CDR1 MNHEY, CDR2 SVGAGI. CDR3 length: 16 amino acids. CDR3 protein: CASSFRQASSGNTIYF. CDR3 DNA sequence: TGTGCCAGCAGTTTTCGACAGGCTAGCTCTGGAAACACCATATATTTT.

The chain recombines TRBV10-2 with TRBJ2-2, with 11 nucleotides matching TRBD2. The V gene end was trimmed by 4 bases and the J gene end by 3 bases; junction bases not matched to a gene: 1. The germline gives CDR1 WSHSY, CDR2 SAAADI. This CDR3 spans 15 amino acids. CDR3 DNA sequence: TGCGCCAGCAGTGGACTAGCGGGGCACACCGGGGAGCTGTTTTTT. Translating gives CASSGLAGHTGELFF.

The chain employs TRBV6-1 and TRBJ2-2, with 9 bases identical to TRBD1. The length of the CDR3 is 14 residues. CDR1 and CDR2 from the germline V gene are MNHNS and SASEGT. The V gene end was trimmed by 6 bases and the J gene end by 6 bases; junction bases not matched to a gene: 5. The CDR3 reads CASSEGDRAGELFF. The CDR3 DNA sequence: TGTGCCAGCAGCGAGGGGGACAGGGCCGGGGAGCTGTTTTTT.

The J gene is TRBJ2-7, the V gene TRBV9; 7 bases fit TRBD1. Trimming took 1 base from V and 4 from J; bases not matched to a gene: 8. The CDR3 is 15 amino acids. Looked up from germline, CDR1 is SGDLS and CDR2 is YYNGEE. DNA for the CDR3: TGTGCCAGCAGCGTATCCGGGACAGCTAAATACGAGCAGTACTTC. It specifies CASSVSGTAKYEQYF.

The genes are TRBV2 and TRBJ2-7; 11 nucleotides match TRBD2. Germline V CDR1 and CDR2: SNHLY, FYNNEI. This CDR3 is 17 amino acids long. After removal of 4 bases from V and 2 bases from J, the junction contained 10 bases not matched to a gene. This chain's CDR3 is CASSVLAGELRAYEQYF. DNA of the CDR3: TGTGCCAGCAGTGTACTAGCGGGAGAATTAAGGGCCTACGAGCAGTACTTC.

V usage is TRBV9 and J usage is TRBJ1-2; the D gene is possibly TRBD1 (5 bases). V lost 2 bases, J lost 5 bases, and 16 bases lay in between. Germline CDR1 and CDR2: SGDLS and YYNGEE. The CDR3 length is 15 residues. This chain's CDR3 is CASSVHERGLYGYTF. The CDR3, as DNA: TGTGCCAGCAGCGTCCATGAGCGGGGCCTATATGGCTACACCTTC.

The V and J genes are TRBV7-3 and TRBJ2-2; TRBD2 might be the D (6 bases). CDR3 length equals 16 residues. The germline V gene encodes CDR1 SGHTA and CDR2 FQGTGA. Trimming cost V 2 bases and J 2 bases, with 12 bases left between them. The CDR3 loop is CASSLVPGVNTGELFF. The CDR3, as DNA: TGTGCCAGCAGCTTAGTACCGGGAGTTAACACCGGGGAGCTGTTTTTT.

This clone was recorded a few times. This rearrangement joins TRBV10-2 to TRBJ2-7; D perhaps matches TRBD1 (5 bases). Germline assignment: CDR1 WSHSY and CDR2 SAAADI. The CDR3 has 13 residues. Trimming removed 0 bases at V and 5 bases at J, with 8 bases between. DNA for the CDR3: TGCGCCAGCAGTGAGTCGGGGCGGAACGAGCAGTACTTC. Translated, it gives CASSESGRNEQYF.

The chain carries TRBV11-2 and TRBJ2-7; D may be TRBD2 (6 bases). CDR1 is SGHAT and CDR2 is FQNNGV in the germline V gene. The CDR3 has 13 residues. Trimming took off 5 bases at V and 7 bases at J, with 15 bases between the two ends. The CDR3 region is CASSLMGGREQYF. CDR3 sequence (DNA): TGTGCCAGCAGCCTTATGGGGGGTCGAGAGCAGTACTTC.

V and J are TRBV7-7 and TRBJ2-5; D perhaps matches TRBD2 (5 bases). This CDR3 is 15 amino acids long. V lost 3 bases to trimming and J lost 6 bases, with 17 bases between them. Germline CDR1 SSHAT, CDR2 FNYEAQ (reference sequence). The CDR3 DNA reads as TGTGCCAGCAGCTTTGATGCGGCGGGTCTGAAGACCCAGTACTTC. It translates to CASSFDAAGLKTQYF.

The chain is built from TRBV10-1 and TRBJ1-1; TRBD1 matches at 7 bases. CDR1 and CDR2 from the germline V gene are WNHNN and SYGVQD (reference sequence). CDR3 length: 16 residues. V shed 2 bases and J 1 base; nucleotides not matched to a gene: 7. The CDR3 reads CASSERRGLPNTEAFF. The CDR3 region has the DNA TGCGCCAGCAGTGAGAGGAGGGGGCTTCCGAACACTGAAGCTTTCTTT.

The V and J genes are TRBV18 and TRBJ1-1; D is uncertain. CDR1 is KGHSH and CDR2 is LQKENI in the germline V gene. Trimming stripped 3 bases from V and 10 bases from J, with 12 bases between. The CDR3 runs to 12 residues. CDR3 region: CASSPGEAVAFF. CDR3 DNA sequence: TGTGCCAGCTCACCGGGAGAGGCGGTAGCTTTCTTT.

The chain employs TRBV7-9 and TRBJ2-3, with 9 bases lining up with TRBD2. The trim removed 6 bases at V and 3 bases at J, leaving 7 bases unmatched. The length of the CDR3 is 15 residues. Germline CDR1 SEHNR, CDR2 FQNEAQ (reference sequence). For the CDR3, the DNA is TGTGCCAGCAGGTATAGCGGGAGAGGAACAGATACGCAGTATTTT. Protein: CASRYSGRGTDTQYF.